The next 32 T cell receptor beta chains were all read from a single sample in a study of control samples from healthy donors and cancer patients. Sequencing was performed with immunoSEQ multiplex PCR; in TCRdb, only in-frame clones are kept and a portion is missing. Of 150,000 to 200,000 clones listed, 90% are singletons. Sample: blood. Every receptor here comes from a woman between 45 and 65 years old in good health.

This chain uses TRBV19 with TRBJ1-6; no clear D. V was pared by 4 bases and J by 10 bases, with 11 bases between. Germline assignment: CDR1 LNHDA and CDR2 SQIVND (reference sequence). The CDR3 runs 13 residues. CDR3: CASSKDLFSPLHF. The CDR3 region has the DNA TGTGCCAGTAGTAAGGACCTCTTCTCACCCCTCCACTTT.

This clone was observed a few times. The rearrangement uses TRBV28 and TRBJ2-7; D call uncertain. The V gene lost 5 bases and the J gene lost 0 bases, with 14 bases spanning the gap. This CDR3 is 15 amino acids long. From germline, CDR1 is MDHEN and CDR2 SYDVKM. The CDR3 nucleotides read TGTGCCAGCAGTCCCCTCGGCCAATACTCCTACGAGCAGTACTTC. Protein sequence: CASSPLGQYSYEQYF.

This clone was seen only once. The rearrangement uses TRBV4-1 and TRBJ1-2; D remains ambiguous. Per germline, CDR1 MGHRA and CDR2 YSYEKL. The length of the CDR3 is 16 residues. Trimming left V 0 bases short and J 8 bases short, with 19 bases between. CDR3: CASSQDPTVSWGGYTF. In nucleotides, the CDR3 is TGCGCCAGCAGCCAAGATCCAACAGTCTCCTGGGGAGGCTACACCTTC.

V usage is TRBV7-2 and J usage is TRBJ2-7; maybe TRBD2 (7 bases). The length of the CDR3 is 16 residues. The germline V gene encodes CDR1 SGHTA and CDR2 FQGNSA. Trimming pared 5 bases from V and 4 bases from J, leaving 21 bases between. This CDR3 is CASSAWGASGIYEQYF. CDR3 nucleotide sequence: TGTGCCAGCAGCGCCTGGGGGGCTAGCGGAATTTACGAGCAGTACTTC.

This sequence joins TRBV24-1 and TRBJ1-5; 12 bases agree with TRBD1. V lost 7 bases to trimming and J lost 4 bases; unmatched junction nucleotides: 4. The CDR3 loop spans 15 amino acids. Germline V gene sequence: CDR1 KGHDR, CDR2 SFDVKD. The CDR3 coding sequence is TGTGCCACCAGCCGGGACAGGGGGCGAAATCAGCCCCAGCATTTT. Its protein is CATSRDRGRNQPQHF.

The V gene is TRBV5-1, the J gene TRBJ2-3; 9 bases match TRBD2. Germline V gives CDR1 SGHRS, CDR2 YFSETQ. The CDR3 spans 14 residues. This chain's CDR3 is CATGGGRAGDTQYF. Here the CDR3 DNA reads TGCGCTACCGGAGGCGGGAGGGCCGGAGATACGCAGTATTTT.

The gene calls are TRBV2 and TRBJ1-4; possible D gene TRBD1, 6 bases. Trimming removed 4 bases at V and 0 bases at J, with 12 bases between. Germline CDR1 and CDR2: SNHLY and FYNNEI. This CDR3 is built from 16 residues. Here the CDR3 DNA reads TGTGCCAGCAGTGTGGACAGCGTTTCAACTAATGAAAAACTGTTTTTT. Translated, it gives CASSVDSVSTNEKLFF.

The chain uses TRBV19 and TRBJ2-2; D is undetermined. The V gene lost 3 bases and the J gene lost 7 bases, with 12 bases spanning the gap. Germline lookup yields CDR1 LNHDA and CDR2 SQIVND (reference sequence). This CDR3 comprises 14 residues. This CDR3 reads CASSMTLDNGELFF. In DNA, the CDR3 is TGTGCCAGTAGTATGACGCTAGACAACGGGGAGCTGTTTTTT.

The chain is built from TRBV6-2 or TRBV6-3 and TRBJ1-1; weak D call: TRBD1 (5 bases). V was shortened by 2 bases and J by 6 bases, with 10 bases between the two germline ends. From germline, CDR1 is MNHEY and CDR2 SVGEGT. This CDR3 has 13 amino acids. CDR3 in amino acids: CASSYGANPEAFF. For the CDR3, the DNA is TGTGCCAGCAGTTACGGGGCCAACCCTGAAGCTTTCTTT.

The V and J genes are TRBV4-3 and TRBJ2-3; 9 nucleotides align to TRBD1. The CDR3 contains 16 residues. Germline CDR1 is LGHNA and CDR2 is YSLEER. V dropped 4 bases and J dropped 0; count of bases not matched to a gene: 5. The CDR3 DNA is TGCGCCAGCAGCCCGGGGACAGGGATAAGCACAGATACGCAGTATTTT. Its translation is CASSPGTGISTDTQYF.

The chain couples TRBV7-2 to TRBJ2-3, with 10 bases identical to TRBD2. The CDR3 consists of 16 residues. Germline V gene sequence: CDR1 SGHTA, CDR2 FQGNSA. V dropped 3 bases and J dropped 2; count of bases not matched to a gene: 5. In DNA, the CDR3 is TGTGCCAGCAGCTTTAGCGGGGGGAGGGACACAGATACGCAGTATTTT. This encodes CASSFSGGRDTDTQYF.

V usage is TRBV30 and J usage is TRBJ2-2; D unresolved. Between the trimmed V and J ends, which lost 2 bases and 7 bases, there was a span of 11 bases. The CDR3 extends over 13 amino acids. Looked up from germline, CDR1 is GTSNPN and CDR2 is SVGIG (reference sequence). Here the CDR3 reads CAWSWQSGGELFF. The DNA for the CDR3 is TGTGCCTGGAGTTGGCAGTCAGGCGGGGAGCTGTTTTTT.

This chain connects TRBV28 to TRBJ1-3, with unresolved D. The germline V gene encodes CDR1 MDHEN and CDR2 SYDVKM. V dropped 3 bases and J dropped 0 bases, with 6 bases sitting between them. The CDR3 sequence is 14 residues long. In DNA, the CDR3 is TGTGCCAGCAGTTTGACGAGCTCTGGAAACACCATATATTTT. Translating it yields CASSLTSSGNTIYF.

The chain has TRBV19 and TRBJ2-7; 15 bases match TRBD2. The CDR3 extends over 19 amino acids. CDR1 is LNHDA and CDR2 is SQIVND in the germline V gene (reference sequence). V was pared by 5 bases and J by 3 bases, with 14 bases of the junction left unmatched. CDR3 protein: CASSAQSGLAGGPRYEQYF. CDR3 sequence (DNA): TGTGCCAGTAGTGCGCAGTCGGGACTAGCGGGGGGCCCACGCTACGAGCAGTACTTC.

This clone was found a few times. This chain connects TRBV14 to TRBJ1-2; 9 bases agree with TRBD1. After removal of 2 bases from V and 8 bases from J, the junction contained 6 bases not matched to a gene. Germline loops: CDR1 SGHDN, CDR2 FVKESK. The CDR3 has 14 amino acids. For the CDR3, the DNA is TGTGCCAGCAGCCAAAACACAGGGGGCGGCGGCTACACCTTC. Encoded protein: CASSQNTGGGGYTF. The full variable domain, its missing parts supplied by reference TRBV14 and TRBJ1-2, is EAGVTQFPSHSVIEKGQTVTLRCDPISGHDNLYWYRRVMGKEIKFLLHFVKESKQDESGMPNNRFLAERTGGTYSTLKVQPAELEDSGVYFCASSQNTGGGGYTFGSGTRLTVV.

J is TRBJ2-7 and V is TRBV19; TRBD1 matches at 9 bases. In germline, CDR1 is LNHDA, CDR2 SQIVND (reference sequence). The CDR3 length is 15 residues. V was clipped by 7 bases and J by 3 bases; unmatched bases: 10. CDR3 DNA sequence: TGTGCCAGTAAAGGGGGACAGGGCCCATTCTACGAGCAGTACTTC. Protein: CASKGGQGPFYEQYF.

The chain carries TRBV7-3 and TRBJ1-1, with a weak D call TRBD1 (5 bases). Germline loops: CDR1 SGHTA, CDR2 FQGTGA. CDR3 length: 15 amino acids. Trimming removed 2 bases from V and 0 bases from J, with 10 bases in between. In nucleotides, the CDR3 is TGTGCCAGCAGCTTAGTCGCAGGGATGAACACTGAAGCTTTCTTT. It encodes CASSLVAGMNTEAFF.

The chain employs TRBV11-2 and TRBJ2-3; the D is unclear. Germline V gene data show CDR1 as SGHAT and CDR2 as FQNNGV. The V and J ends lost 5 bases and 3 bases respectively, with 12 bases between them. This CDR3 comprises 14 residues. The CDR3 here is CASSLVGGTDTQYF. CDR3 nucleotide sequence: TGTGCCAGCAGCCTAGTCGGTGGTACAGATACGCAGTATTTT.

The J gene is TRBJ1-3, the V gene TRBV2, with D hard to call. CDR3 length: 12 residues. V was cut by 0 bases and J by 4 bases, with 1 base left in between. Per germline, CDR1 SNHLY and CDR2 FYNNEI. The CDR3 nucleotides read TGTGCCAGCAGTGAAGCAGGAAACACCATATATTTT. Protein sequence: CASSEAGNTIYF.

On this clone itself: The germline gene is not matched at one end of the junction; a read error may be the cause. The chain uses TRBV5-3 and TRBJ2-2, with 7 bases that match TRBD2. TRBV5-3 has ORF status, its function being uncertain. This CDR3 is 14 amino acids long. CDR3 in DNA: TGTGCCAGATTAAGTTCCGCGGGAGAACGGGGAGCTGTTTTT. It yields the protein CARLSSAGERGAVF.

This clone was seen once. CDR3 nucleotides: TGTGCCAGCAGGTCCGGGACAGCGGGTGAGGGCGGGGAGCTGTTTTTT. As protein: CASRSGTAGEGGELFF. This sequence joins TRBV7-9 and TRBJ2-2; the D gene is possibly TRBD1 (7 bases). The germline V gene encodes CDR1 SEHNR and CDR2 FQNEAQ (reference sequence). The CDR3 runs 16 residues. Trimming left V 6 bases short and J 7 bases short, with 21 bases between.

The V and J genes are TRBV15 and TRBJ2-1, with D perhaps TRBD1 (5 bases). The CDR3 sequence is 13 residues long. Looked up from germline, CDR1 is LNHNV and CDR2 is YYDKDF (reference sequence). Trimming shortened V by 4 bases and J by 5 bases, and 9 bases separated the two germline ends. This chain's CDR3 is CATSNRQNNEQFF. The CDR3 nucleotides read TGTGCCACCAGCAACCGACAGAACAATGAGCAGTTCTTC.

The chain recombines TRBV6-5 with TRBJ2-3, with 7 bases fitting TRBD2. This CDR3 has 15 residues. V gave up 6 bases and J gave up 2 bases; unmatched junction bases: 8. Germline V gives CDR1 MNHEY, CDR2 SVGAGI. The CDR3 reads CASSRRRGITDTQYF. As DNA, the CDR3 is TGTGCCAGCAGCCGTCGGCGGGGGATCACAGATACGCAGTATTTT.

The chain is built from TRBV11-2 and TRBJ1-1; D is unclear. The germline CDR1 and CDR2 sequences are SGHAT and FQNNGV. Trimming took 5 bases from V and 8 from J, leaving 18 bases between them. CDR3 length: 14 amino acids. CDR3 amino acids: CASSPFWNPWEAFF. The CDR3 DNA is TGTGCCAGCAGCCCCTTCTGGAATCCATGGGAAGCTTTCTTT.

The genes are TRBV5-1 and TRBJ2-2; 7 positions match TRBD2. Germline CDR1 and CDR2: SGHRS and YFSETQ. This CDR3 region has 16 residues. Losses at the gene ends were 4 bases for V and 2 bases for J; bases not matched to a gene: 8. CDR3 amino acids: CASSPQPAGNTGELFF. DNA for the CDR3: TGCGCCAGCAGCCCACAGCCAGCGGGAAACACCGGGGAGCTGTTTTTT.

Note on this clone: One end of the junction is discordant with germline, which a read error may explain. This chain uses TRBV14 with TRBJ1-4; D is perhaps TRBD1 (5 bases). The germline gives CDR1 SGHDN, CDR2 FVKESK. The CDR3 totals 15 residues. In DNA form, the CDR3 reads TGTGCCAGCAGCCTCTCTGGGGCCCTGAATGGAAAACTGTTTTTT. Translated, it gives CASSLSGALNGKLFF. The entire variable domain, with the rest obtained from reference TRBV14 and TRBJ1-4, is as follows: EAGVTQFPSHSVIEKGQTVTLRCDPISGHDNLYWYRRVMGKEIKFLLHFVKESKQDESGMPNNRFLAERTGGTYSTLKVQPAELEDSGVYFCASSLSGALNGKLFFGSGTQLSVL.

The chain combines TRBV7-8 with TRBJ2-7, with 7 bases lining up with TRBD1. V lost 0 bases and J lost 0; bases outside the gene matches: 2. CDR1 is SGHVS, CDR2 FQNEAQ, per germline. The length of the CDR3 is 15 residues. CDR3 loop: CASSLARGPSYEQYF. In nucleotides, the CDR3 is TGTGCCAGCAGCTTAGCGAGGGGGCCCTCCTACGAGCAGTACTTC.

The chain combines TRBV19 with TRBJ2-1; D is perhaps TRBD2 (6 bases). V was pared by 3 bases and J by 4 bases, with 16 bases between. Looked up from germline, CDR1 is LNHDA and CDR2 is SQIVND (reference sequence). The CDR3 runs to 16 residues. The CDR3 spells CASSIIGGRRYNEQFF. The CDR3, as DNA: TGTGCCAGTAGTATTATCGGGGGACGGCGATACAATGAGCAGTTCTTC.

The rearrangement joins TRBV5-1 to TRBJ2-3; no clear D gene. Germline lookup yields CDR1 SGHRS and CDR2 YFSETQ. This CDR3 has 13 residues. Trimming removed 0 bases from V and 3 bases from J, with 5 bases in between. The CDR3 DNA reads as TGCGCCAGCAGCTTGGATAGTACAGATACGCAGTATTTT. The encoded protein is CASSLDSTDTQYF.

The table lists this clone with a count of one. This chain links TRBV7-2 with TRBJ2-3; D remains ambiguous. This CDR3 is 13 amino acids long. Per the germline V gene, CDR1 is SGHTA and CDR2 is FQGNSA. With 11 bases removed from V and 8 bases from J, the gap between germline ends came to 20 bases. DNA of the CDR3: TGTGCCTCCTACTCGGCAGCCCTAGGTACGCAGTATTTT. Translating it yields CASYSAALGTQYF.

A word on this clone: The sample holds other DNA sequences that translate to the same CDR3. The chain has TRBV5-1 and TRBJ1-1; D gene uncertain. Trimming shortened V by 4 bases and J by 1 base, and 8 bases separated the two germline ends. The length of the CDR3 is 13 residues. Germline assignment: CDR1 SGHRS and CDR2 YFSETQ. The chain's CDR3 is CASSPTANTEAFF. The CDR3 nucleotides read TGCGCCAGCAGCCCCACGGCGAACACTGAAGCTTTCTTT. Full variable domain (missing parts from reference TRBV5-1 and TRBJ1-1): KAGVTQTPRYLIKTRGQQVTLSCSPISGHRSVSWYQQTPGQGLQFLFEYFSETQRNKGNFPGRFSGRQFSNSRSEMNVSTLELGDSALYLCASSPTANTEAFFGQGTRLTVV.

This chain joins TRBV28 and TRBJ1-1, with 7 bases that match TRBD1. The CDR3 totals 13 residues. V dropped 4 bases and J dropped 11; count of bases not matched to a gene: 10. The germline V gene encodes CDR1 MDHEN and CDR2 SYDVKM. CDR3 loop: CASSSPKTGWAFF. The CDR3 nucleotides are TGTGCCAGCAGTTCACCTAAGACAGGGTGGGCTTTCTTT.